The rows below give T cell receptor beta chains drawn from one sample of a study of cytomegalovirus exposure and HLA in healthy donors. Method: immunoSEQ multiplex PCR; TCRdb's copy keeps in-frame clones and lacks some. The table has under 100,000 clones, around 79% seen once; the top ten hold over 4.5%. Sequenced material: PBMCs. Receptors were obtained from a man aged 18 to 29 in good health and CMV-seropositive. Each CDR3 is given with its conserved first and last residue. A D gene is named only where the DNA matches it firmly. Some rows have no size entry. The others give once, few or many, or a class for an expanded clone.

CDR3 DNA | CDR3 protein | J gene | V gene | clone size | D gene
TGTGCCAGCAGCTTGGCCGGTGACTCCTACGAGCAGTACTTC | CASSLAGDSYEQYF | TRBJ2-7 | TRBV5-6 | once | .
TGTGCCAGCAGCACTAGCGGGATCTTCTCCTGGGCCAACGTCCTGACTTTC | CASSTSGIFSWANVLTF | TRBJ2-6 | TRBV21-1 | . | .
TGTGCCAGCAGTGTAGCAGGGGGCGCCTATGGCTACACCTTC | CASSVAGGAYGYTF | TRBJ1-2 | TRBV6-1 | . | TRBD1
TGTGCCAGCAGTTATGGGGGGTATGGCTACACCTTC | CASSYGGYGYTF | TRBJ1-2 | TRBV6-5 | . | .
TGTGCCAGCAGCTTAGGGGAGATATCGACCGGGGAGCTGTTTTTT | CASSLGEISTGELFF | TRBJ2-2 | TRBV11-3 | . | .
TGCGCCAGCAGCTTGGTGGCTTCAGAGACCCAGTACTTC | CASSLVASETQYF | TRBJ2-5 | TRBV5-1 | . | .
TGTGCCAGCTCACCAGGGGGCAGAAGCTATGGCTACACCTTC | CASSPGGRSYGYTF | TRBJ1-2 | TRBV18 | . | .
TGTGCCAGCAAACCTTCCGGGACAGGGGATGAAAAACTGTTTTTT | CASKPSGTGDEKLFF | TRBJ1-4 | TRBV4-2 | . | TRBD1
TGTGCCACCAGCAGAGAGGACAGGTTGGGCTACACCTTC | CATSREDRLGYTF | TRBJ1-2 | TRBV15 | . | TRBD1
TGTGCCACCAGCAGAGATCCCGGGGTTGGAACTGAAGCTTTCTTT | CATSRDPGVGTEAFF | TRBJ1-1 | TRBV15 | . | .
TGTGCCAGCAGACTCGATCGGGTCACAGATACGCAGTATTTT | CASRLDRVTDTQYF | TRBJ2-3 | TRBV6-1 | . | .
TGTGCCAGCAGACGACAGGGCAGCGAGACCCAGTACTTC | CASRRQGSETQYF | TRBJ2-5 | TRBV6-5 | . | TRBD1
TGCGCCAGCAGCTTGGGTCCAGGGGCCGACGAGCAGTACTTC | CASSLGPGADEQYF | TRBJ2-7 | TRBV5-1 | . | .
TGTGCCAGCAGCTTAAATCCGGGGGGGGACACTGAAGCTTTCTTT | CASSLNPGGDTEAFF | TRBJ1-1 | TRBV7-3 | once | .
TGTGCCAGCAGCGGACGTGGGACAGGGGTATACGAGCAGTACTTC | CASSGRGTGVYEQYF | TRBJ2-7 | TRBV7-9 | . | TRBD1
TGTGCCAGCAGTTCACCGGGACAGGGCCTTGGGCCCCAGCATTTT | CASSSPGQGLGPQHF | TRBJ1-5 | TRBV28 | . | TRBD1
TGTGCCAGCAGTGAGACTAGCGGGAGGCGGGAGCAGTTCTTC | CASSETSGRREQFF | TRBJ2-1 | TRBV6-1 | . | TRBD2
TGTGCCAGCAGTTTCAACAGAGATGGAAACACCATATATTTT | CASSFNRDGNTIYF | TRBJ1-3 | TRBV28 | . | .
TGTGCCAGCAAGTGGGAGTCGGACACCGGGGAGCTGTTTTTT | CASKWESDTGELFF | TRBJ2-2 | TRBV6-1 | . | .
TGTGCCAGCAAAACCAGGACTAGCGGGAGTGGAGCCTACAATGAGCAGTTCTTC | CASKTRTSGSGAYNEQFF | TRBJ2-1 | TRBV28 | . | TRBD2
TGTGCCAGCAGCAGCAGCCGGAATGGCAGGGCCTATGGCTACACCTTC | CASSSSRNGRAYGYTF | TRBJ1-2 | TRBV28 | . | .
TGCGCCAGCAGCCGTACAAGGGGTCACGATGAGCAGTTCTTC | CASSRTRGHDEQFF | TRBJ2-1 | TRBV5-1 | . | .
TGTGCCAGCAGCTTAGTGGTGTACAGGGAGACAAACACCATATATTTT | CASSLVVYRETNTIYF | TRBJ1-3 | TRBV7-6 | . | .
TGTGCTAGCAGCAAGACTAGCGAAGGTGAGCAGTTCTTC | CASSKTSEGEQFF | TRBJ2-1 | TRBV7-7 | few | TRBD2
TGCGCCAGCAGCCACCCGGACAGGGACCGGTCTAACACCTTC | CASSHPDRDRSNTF | TRBJ1-2 | TRBV4-1 | . | TRBD1
TGTGCCAGCAGTAGCGCAGGGAATACTAATGAAAAACTGTTTTTT | CASSSAGNTNEKLFF | TRBJ1-4 | TRBV2 | . | .
TGTGCCAGCAGTGAAGCGGACAGGGGAGAAGGCTACACCTTC | CASSEADRGEGYTF | TRBJ1-2 | TRBV6-1 | . | TRBD1
TGCGCCAGCAGCTATTCTGGGACAGGCTATACCGGGGAGCTGTTTTTT | CASSYSGTGYTGELFF | TRBJ2-2 | TRBV5-1 | few | TRBD1
TGCAGCGTTGGCAAGACAGGGGGCTCTAATGAAAAACTGTTTTTT | CSVGKTGGSNEKLFF | TRBJ1-4 | TRBV29-1 | . | TRBD1
TGTGCCAGCAGCTCCTTCACTTCGGGCACCCTAGCGTCCTCCTACGAGCAGTACTTC | CASSSFTSGTLASSYEQYF | TRBJ2-7 | TRBV7-8 | . | .
TGTGCCTGGAGTCACGGCCAACCGGACAGGCTTGGAGACTCTGGGGCCAACGTCCTGACTTTC | CAWSHGQPDRLGDSGANVLTF | TRBJ2-6 | TRBV30 | . | TRBD1
TGTGCCAGCAGTGAAGCCCCAGGGGGCGGGACTGAAGCTTTCTTT | CASSEAPGGGTEAFF | TRBJ1-1 | TRBV6-1 | few | TRBD1
TGTGCCAGCCACACAGGGGGCTATGGCTACACCTTC | CASHTGGYGYTF | TRBJ1-2 | TRBV6-1 | . | TRBD1
TGTGCCAGCAGCGATCACAGGAACACTGAAGCTTTCTTT | CASSDHRNTEAFF | TRBJ1-1 | TRBV6-1 | few | .
TGTGCCAGTAGTATCGGGGGGTCGATCCAAGAGACCCAGTACTTC | CASSIGGSIQETQYF | TRBJ2-5 | TRBV19 | . | TRBD2
TGTGCCAGCAGTGACTCTAGCGGGAAAGCTGATACGCAGTATTTT | CASSDSSGKADTQYF | TRBJ2-3 | TRBV6-4 | . | TRBD2
TGTGCCAGCAGTGCATCAGGGGGCGCCTATGGCTACACCTTC | CASSASGGAYGYTF | TRBJ1-2 | TRBV25-1 | . | TRBD1
TGCGCCAGCAGTGCACTAGCGGGGACGAACACCGGGGAGCTGTTTTTT | CASSALAGTNTGELFF | TRBJ2-2 | TRBV10-1 | . | TRBD2
TGCGCCAGCAGCCAGATGGGGCGGGGGAACTCCTACGAGCAGTACTTC | CASSQMGRGNSYEQYF | TRBJ2-7 | TRBV4-1 | once | TRBD2
TGTGCCAGCAGCGTAGCCAGCGGGGATTACAATGAGCAGTTCTTC | CASSVASGDYNEQFF | TRBJ2-1 | TRBV9 | . | TRBD2
TGTGCCAGCAGTTTATGGGCGGGAGTTGGGTCACTGTTTTTT | CASSLWAGVGSLFF | TRBJ1-4 | TRBV28 | . | .
TGTGCCAGCACCAGGGGGCCTGGGCACTATGGCTACACCTTC | CASTRGPGHYGYTF | TRBJ1-2 | TRBV6-5 | . | TRBD1
TGTGCCAGCAGTTTGGGACAGGGAAACACTGAAGCTTTCTTT | CASSLGQGNTEAFF | TRBJ1-1 | TRBV7-9 | . | TRBD1
TGCGCCAGCAGTGTTTCCCCCAACAATGATGAGCAGTTCTTC | CASSVSPNNDEQFF | TRBJ2-1 | TRBV5-1 | . | .
TGTGCCAGCAGCCACTCAGGGCCTCGCTCAATGAAGTCCACTGAAGCTTTCTTT | CASSHSGPRSMKSTEAFF | TRBJ1-1 | TRBV28 | once | .
TGCGCCTGTCAGTCCGGGACTAGCGAGACCTACGAGCAGTACTTC | CACQSGTSETYEQYF | TRBJ2-7 | TRBV5-1 | . | TRBD2
TGTGCCAGCAGCCGCCGACAGGGCCGCTCCTACGAGCAGTACTTC | CASSRRQGRSYEQYF | TRBJ2-7 | TRBV7-2 | . | TRBD1
TGCGCCAGCAGTCAATCTGAGGGCTGCGAGCAGTACTTC | CASSQSEGCEQYF | TRBJ2-7 | TRBV23-1 | . | .
TGTGCCAGCAGTCCGGGGCTTTTGGGGTCACAGGGAAATGAGCAGTTCTTC | CASSPGLLGSQGNEQFF | TRBJ2-1 | TRBV11-2 | . | .
TGCAGCGTTGAGGCTCGGGGAAAAGTCCTTAACTATGGCTACACCTTC | CSVEARGKVLNYGYTF | TRBJ1-2 | TRBV29-1 | . | .
TGCAGCGTTTCGACTAGCGGCACAGATACGCAGTATTTT | CSVSTSGTDTQYF | TRBJ2-3 | TRBV29-1 | . | TRBD2
TGTGCCAGCAGCTTCGGGGGGAACACTGAAGCTTTCTTT | CASSFGGNTEAFF | TRBJ1-1 | TRBV7-6 | . | .
TGTGCCAGCAGCCACCCATCTAGCGGGAGGATAGATACGCAGTATTTT | CASSHPSSGRIDTQYF | TRBJ2-3 | TRBV5-4 | . | TRBD2
TGTGCCAGCAGCGATCAGGGAGGGGCGAACACTGAAGCTTTCTTT | CASSDQGGANTEAFF | TRBJ1-1 | TRBV9 | . | .
TGTGCCAGCAGCCAAGGGGGGCGGGGGGTCTCCTACAATGAGCAGTTCTTC | CASSQGGRGVSYNEQFF | TRBJ2-1 | TRBV4-2 | . | TRBD2